The 18 T cell receptor beta chains below were found in one sample sequenced in a study of blood T cell repertoires in COVID-19. Only in-frame clones appear in the TCRdb table, and some are missing; sequencing was by immunoSEQ multiplex PCR. The data show a few hundred thousand clones, approximately 89% seen once. Material for sequencing was peripheral blood. These receptors all stem from a woman between 45 and 60 years old who had recovered from COVID-19.

The chain carries TRBV14 and TRBJ1-2, with a possible D match to TRBD1 (5 bases). V dropped 5 bases and J dropped 4 bases, with 17 bases sitting between them. CDR1 and CDR2 from the germline V gene are SGHDN and FVKESK. The CDR3 runs 15 residues. CDR3: CASSFTRRRGYGYTF. Written as DNA, the CDR3 is TGTGCCAGCAGCTTTACCCGGAGGAGGGGCTATGGCTACACCTTC.

The chain uses TRBV18 and TRBJ2-7; D is unclear. Trimming removed 2 bases from V and 4 bases from J, with 12 bases in between. The CDR3 contains 14 residues. CDR1 and CDR2 (germline): KGHSH, LQKENI. The CDR3 sequence: CASSPTYQVYEQYF. The CDR3 region has the DNA TGTGCCAGCTCACCAACCTATCAGGTATACGAGCAGTACTTC.

The J gene is TRBJ1-6, the V gene TRBV6-5; D is unclear. The CDR3 runs 12 residues. Germline V gene sequence: CDR1 MNHEY, CDR2 SVGAGI. V shed 2 bases and J shed 10 bases, with 6 bases lying between them. This chain's CDR3 is CASSYGGSPLHF. The CDR3 bases are TGTGCCAGCAGTTACGGCGGCTCACCCCTCCACTTT.

The J gene is TRBJ2-7, the V gene TRBV5-1; D gene uncertain. V was clipped by 0 bases and J by 3 bases, with 13 bases between them. The CDR3 contains 15 residues. Germline CDR1 and CDR2: SGHRS and YFSETQ. CDR3 loop: CASSLEAHSRYEQYF. The CDR3 DNA reads TGCGCCAGCAGCTTGGAAGCCCATTCCCGCTACGAGCAGTACTTC.

The rearrangement uses TRBV4-3 and TRBJ2-6, with unresolved D. V gave up 0 bases and J gave up 2 bases, with 11 bases separating them. This CDR3 region has 17 residues. CDR1 is LGHNA, CDR2 YSLEER, per germline. The CDR3 loop reads CASSQDLIRPGANVLTF. The CDR3 bases are TGCGCCAGCAGCCAAGATCTGATCAGGCCTGGGGCCAACGTCCTGACTTTC.

The CDR3 sequence: CASSYSSRRGTEAFF. The CDR3 bases are TGTGCCTCCAGCTACTCCTCTAGAAGGGGCACTGAAGCTTTCTTT. The chain recombines TRBV30 with TRBJ1-1, with D tentatively TRBD1 (5 bases). CDR1 and CDR2 (germline): GTSNPN, SVGIG (reference sequence). CDR3 length equals 15 residues. V lost 7 bases and J lost 4, with 22 bases in between.

This sequence joins TRBV7-2 and TRBJ1-3; unclear D gene. The CDR3 length is 17 residues. Germline values: CDR1 SGHTA, CDR2 FQGNSA. The ends were cut back, 1 base at V and 0 bases at J, with 13 bases in the middle. CDR3 DNA: TGTGCCAGCAGCTTAGAGTCTTCGGGTCCCTCTGGAAACACCATATATTTT. Translation: CASSLESSGPSGNTIYF.

The chain employs TRBV28 and TRBJ1-6; 8 nucleotides match TRBD1. The germline V gene has CDR1 MDHEN and CDR2 SYDVKM. J lost 7 bases, V lost 6 bases, and 11 bases had no gene match. The CDR3 loop spans 16 amino acids. In DNA form, the CDR3 reads TGTGCCAGCAGGATGACAGGGGATACTCCAAATTCACCCCTCCACTTT. Its translation: CASRMTGDTPNSPLHF. Looking up the rest from reference TRBV28 and TRBJ1-6 gives the full variable domain: DVKVTQSSRYLVKRTGEKVFLECVQDMDHENMFWYRQDPGLGLRLIYFSYDVKMKEKGDIPEGYSVSREKKERFSLILESASTNQTSMYLCASRMTGDTPNSPLHFGNGTRLTVT.

This rearrangement joins TRBV7-2 to TRBJ2-7; maybe TRBD1 (8 bases). Trimming took 4 bases from V and 2 from J, leaving 15 bases between them. Germline V lookup: CDR1 SGHTA, CDR2 FQGNSA. The CDR3 spans 15 residues. This CDR3 reads CASSWTGRDPYEQYF. For the CDR3, the DNA is TGTGCCAGCAGCTGGACAGGGAGGGATCCCTACGAGCAGTACTTC.

This chain connects TRBV28 to TRBJ2-3, with 8 bases that match TRBD2. The CDR3 has 14 amino acids. Trimming took 3 bases from V and 6 from J; bases not matched to a gene: 5. Germline V lookup: CDR1 MDHEN, CDR2 SYDVKM. CDR3 bases: TGTGCCAGCAGTTTCGGGGGGGGCCATGATACGCAGTATTTT. Translated, it gives CASSFGGGHDTQYF.

The rearrangement joins TRBV6-4 to TRBJ2-1; D perhaps matches TRBD1 (5 bases). The ends were cut back, 3 bases at V and 12 bases at J, with 15 bases in the middle. The CDR3 totals 13 residues. The V gene's germline CDR1 is MRHNA and CDR2 SNTAGT. DNA of the CDR3: TGTGCCAGCAGTGAGGGGCAGGGCCGTCGGCAGTTCTTC. Protein sequence: CASSEGQGRRQFF.

In its sample, this clone was seen a few times. The chain combines TRBV9 with TRBJ1-6; possibly TRBD1 for D (5 bases). Germline CDR1 and CDR2: SGDLS and YYNGEE. Trimming took off 0 bases at V and 1 base at J, with 8 bases between the two ends. This CDR3 is 16 amino acids long. Here the CDR3 reads CASSVDQGSYNSPLHF. Here the CDR3 DNA reads TGTGCCAGCAGCGTAGATCAGGGATCCTATAATTCACCCCTCCACTTT.

V and J are TRBV21-1 and TRBJ1-1; TRBD1 is the table's D call and was not checked against the DNA. TRBV21-1 is deemed a pseudogene. This CDR3 comprises 13 residues. Here the CDR3 reads CASSTEADRGAFF. The CDR3, as DNA: TGTGCCAGCAGCACCGAGGCGGACAGGGGGGCTTTCTTT.

DNA for the CDR3: TGTGCCAGCAGCTCTGACAGGGACACTGAAGCTTTCTTT. Encoded protein: CASSSDRDTEAFF. The genes are TRBV5-4 and TRBJ1-1, with 7 bases matching TRBD1. The CDR3 loop spans 13 amino acids. CDR1 and CDR2 from the germline V gene are SGHNT and YYREEE (reference sequence). The junction had 2 bases not matched to a gene; V was cut back by 3 bases and J by 3 bases.

V usage is TRBV9 and J usage is TRBJ2-2; D call uncertain. Looked up from germline, CDR1 is SGDLS and CDR2 is YYNGEE. Trimming stripped 0 bases from V and 7 bases from J, with 7 bases between. The CDR3 extends over 13 amino acids. The CDR3 DNA follows: TGTGCCAGCAGCGTAGGTCGGAGCGGGGAGCTGTTTTTT. Its translation is CASSVGRSGELFF. The full variable domain, in which reference TRBV9 and TRBJ2-2 provide the parts outside the CDR3, is DSGVTQTPKHLITATGQRVTLRCSPRSGDLSVYWYQQSLDQGLQFLIQYYNGEERAKGNILERFSAQQFPDLHSELNLSSLELGDSALYFCASSVGRSGELFFGEGSRLTVL.

The rearrangement uses TRBV30 and TRBJ2-7; 7 bases agree with TRBD1. The CDR3 is made up of 14 amino acids. CDR1 is GTSNPN, CDR2 SVGIG, per germline (reference sequence). Trimming removed 1 base from V and 4 bases from J; junction bases left unmatched: 7. The CDR3 here is CAWSGDSSLYEQYF. In DNA form, the CDR3 reads TGTGCCTGGAGTGGGGACAGTTCGTTGTACGAGCAGTACTTC.

V and J are TRBV28 and TRBJ1-2; D is perhaps TRBD1 (6 bases). Trimming took 5 bases from V and 4 from J, leaving 17 bases between them. This CDR3 spans 15 amino acids. The germline gives CDR1 MDHEN, CDR2 SYDVKM. CDR3 in DNA: TGTGCCAGCAGTGGGGAAGGGGGAATAGGCTATGGCTACACCTTC. Translated, it gives CASSGEGGIGYGYTF.

This clone was detected only a few times. This chain uses TRBV2 with TRBJ2-1, with TRBD1 matching over 9 bases. The length of the CDR3 is 14 residues. Germline-derived CDR1 and CDR2 are SNHLY and FYNNEI. V lost 10 bases to trimming and J lost 6 bases; unmatched junction nucleotides: 10. The CDR3 reads CAIDEGQGGNEQFF. In DNA form, the CDR3 reads TGTGCCATCGACGAGGGACAGGGAGGCAATGAGCAGTTCTTC.